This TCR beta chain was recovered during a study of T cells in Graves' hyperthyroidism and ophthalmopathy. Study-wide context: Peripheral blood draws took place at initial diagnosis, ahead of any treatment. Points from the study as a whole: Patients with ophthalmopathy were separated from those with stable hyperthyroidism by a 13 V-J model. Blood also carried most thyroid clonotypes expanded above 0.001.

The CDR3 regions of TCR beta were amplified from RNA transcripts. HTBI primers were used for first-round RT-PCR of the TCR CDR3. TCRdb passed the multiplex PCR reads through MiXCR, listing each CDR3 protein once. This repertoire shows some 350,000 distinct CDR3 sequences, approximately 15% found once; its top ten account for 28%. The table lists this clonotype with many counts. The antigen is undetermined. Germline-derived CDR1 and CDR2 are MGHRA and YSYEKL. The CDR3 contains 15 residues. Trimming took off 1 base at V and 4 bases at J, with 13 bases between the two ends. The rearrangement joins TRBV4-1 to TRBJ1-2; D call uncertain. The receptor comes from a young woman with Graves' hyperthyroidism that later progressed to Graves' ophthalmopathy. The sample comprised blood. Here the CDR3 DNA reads TGCGCCAGCAGCCAAGTTTACCGGTTTACCTATGGCTACACCTTC. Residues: CASSQVYRFTYGYTF.